This T cell receptor beta chain is drawn from a study of T-cell memory formation after mild COVID-19. Whole-study context: Largely donor-specific sequence clusters came from two donors. The study's findings and limits: Chiefly within CM and EM were the contracting CD4+ clones; CD8+ ones were within EMRA.

To note about this clonotype: Its antigen is not known.

Germline CDR1 is SGHTA and CDR2 is FQGNSA. V was shortened by 5 bases and J by 5 bases, with 9 bases between the two germline ends. The length of the CDR3 is 12 residues. Via MiXCR, TCRdb re-called the 5' RACE reads, giving one row per CDR3 protein. This sample carries some 200,000 distinct CDR3 sequences, around 8.8% of them seen once, and the ten largest clones take 3% to 4%. The clonotype comes from a man between 18 and 35 years old who had mild COVID-19 (a few samples of this study predate the infection). Cell type and time point are not known. The sample consisted of PBMCs or a T cell subset sorted from them (not recorded which). The chain carries TRBV7-2 and TRBJ2-5; no reliable D call. The CDR3 loop is CASSMIKETQYF. The CDR3 nucleotides are TGTGCCAGCAGCATGATAAAGGAGACCCAGTACTTC.